The present T cell receptor (beta chain) was sequenced within a study of cytomegalovirus exposure and HLA in healthy donors (dated by TCRdb to about 2017). Background on the whole study: An earlier analysis of about 560 of the donors reported 276 Gb of sequence data and 117 million unique TCR beta sequences obtained from approximately 180 million T cells. HLA typing included class I and class II loci at four-digit resolution. Donor age, sex, ethnicity and CMV serostatus were collected together with the repertoire data. About 300 gigabases of sequencing data and approximately 80 million unique TCR sequences were included in an early release covering about 700 HLA-typed donors. To decide whether each TCR beta V gene segment behaved as functional or pseudogenic, an earlier analysis of some 600 of the donors relied on high-throughput TCR beta sequencing. The study used immunosequencing to profile the T cell repertoires of 666 subjects and linked those repertoires to cytomegalovirus serostatus. All discovery cohort repertoires had been generated on a single sequencing platform. The study combined high-throughput TCR immunosequencing, statistical association of individual TCRs with disease status, and machine learning to predict cytomegalovirus infection status. Typing coverage varied by locus: roughly 620-640 donors for A, B, C, DRB1 and DQB1; roughly 510 for DQA1; more than 600 for DPA1; around 450 for DPB1. A separate validation cohort of about 110 different subjects was used in addition to the 666-subject first cohort. To study patterns of TCR occurrence, a later analysis re-analyzed previously published TCR beta repertoires from 600 to 750 donors and added high-resolution HLA genotyping. The study was designed to test whether signatures of past pathogen exposure could be identified by cataloging public T cell receptors. Rather than using new phenotypic data, the later analysis identified candidate immune exposures from TCR beta sequences and from how often those sequences occurred across donors. Because of strong linkage in the cohort, five DR-DQ haplotypes were treated as single units for association and clustering. Of the roughly 390 genotyped donors, around 81% fell in the genetic ancestry cluster associated with self-reported Caucasian donors. A later genetic analysis used genome-wide SNP genotypes for about 60% of the roughly 700 donors, treating that subset as a discovery cohort. Among under 450 genotyped donors of the cohort, an average of approximately 250,000 unique TCR beta nucleotide sequences were sequenced per donor, roughly 20% of them non-productive. Here is what the overall study found, with its caveats: In a later analysis, HLA-associated TCR beta chains showed more clonal expansion and lower generation probabilities than non-associated chains that were equally common. Correlated functional status among segregating V segments might be attributable to linkage disequilibrium, but an unknown experimental factor could not be ruled out. The authors suggested that the approach could potentially be extended to other disease states and immunological phenotypes. Broadly in line with IMGT annotations, most TCR beta V segments showed up in productive rearrangements about 87% or about 30% of the time in an earlier analysis of approximately 600 of the donors. The presence/absence analyses assumed that sequencing depth was roughly uniform across donors, and that assumption may not be true. A few of the identified cytomegalovirus-associated TCR beta chains were confirmed in vitro to be specific for cytomegalovirus antigens. A cluster of highly shared sequence variants was judged likely to represent a technical artifact of the sequencing pipeline. A later analysis found that most CMV-associated TCR beta chains appeared HLA-restricted, with HLA associations seemingly driven largely by CMV exposure. Immune exposure information for the cohort was limited to CMV serostatus. Specific HLA alleles were associated with over 15,000 TCR beta sequences at a false discovery rate of 0.05 in a later analysis. The study listed 150 to 200 TCR beta chains as associated with cytomegalovirus. This cohort had only TCR beta chains sequenced, and the lack of alpha or paired-chain data limited which features could be detected. When HLA alleles, especially DR and DQ, strongly co-occurred, TCR associations were difficult to assign to individual alleles. A later analysis found that TCR association rates varied across HLA loci, with DRB1 alleles showing the most associated TCRs and HLA-C alleles the fewest. A further reported finding was that TCR beta sequences accurately predicted the HLA-A and HLA-B alleles for most subjects in the first cohort. While some public TCRs were present in many individuals, most TCR sequences turned up only very rarely across donors. Cytomegalovirus status was reported to be diagnosed by the classifier with high specificity and sensitivity in both the original and validation cohorts. Because counts were too low, about 18 rarely observed V segments, including chromosome 9 orphons, were left out of the earlier analysis of some 640 of the donors. In a later analysis, several top co-occurrence clusters were reported to appear linked to parvovirus B19, influenza, CMV and Epstein-Barr virus. Compared with the 666-donor mean, donors in an Asian-associated ancestry cluster had fewer N-insertions in productive TCRs, according to a later genetic analysis. Because HLA typing was missing for some donors at each locus, association tests included only the typed subset. An association between a missense DCLRE1C variant and V-gene and J-gene trimming of TCR beta chains was found in a later genetic analysis and replicated in an independent cohort.

This clone was counted between two and nine times. This clone's antigen is unknown. There are no base qualities to consult, and no much larger clone falls within one base. The cohort was made up of several hundred healthy bone marrow donors. At the time of sampling, all cohort members were nominally healthy, though unrecorded immune exposures were likely present. The donor was CMV seropositive and was included in the group of 300 or so seropositive cohort members. Each donor provided a peripheral blood sample, and peripheral blood mononuclear cells were used for TCR beta sequencing. Genomic DNA was extracted from the blood cell samples with the Qiagen DNeasy Blood Extraction Kit. Library method: the immunoSEQ multiplex PCR assay. A mixture of 60 forward primers for TCR Vbeta segments and 13 reverse primers for TCR Jbeta segments was used in the multiplex PCR. The CDR3 region of rearranged TCR beta genes was amplified from genomic DNA with a multiplex PCR assay. The Illumina HiSeq System was used to sequence the amplified TCR beta libraries as 87-base-pair reads. Per the source publication's procedure: In a later analysis, tens of millions of unique TCR beta chains were counted across the roughly 670 repertoires, and roughly 10 million of these chains were shared by at least two donors. A nearest-neighbor algorithm error-corrected the raw reads and collapsed the reads into unique sequences, merging closely related sequences to remove PCR and sequencing errors. To assign V, D and J gene segments, CDR3 sequences were aligned to IMGT reference sequences. Each retained sequence needed at least a six-nucleotide match to both a V gene segment and a J gene segment. Rearrangements were called productive when the CDR3 lacked stop codons and stayed in frame with V and J; all others were non-productive. CDR3 was defined according to IMGT convention as the region running from the second conserved V-encoded cysteine to the conserved J-encoded phenylalanine. In an earlier analysis of around 640 of the donors, sequences lacking an unambiguous match to a single V gene segment were excluded. An earlier analysis of 550 to 650 of the donors classified V segments as functional when productive rearrangements were above 56.7% and as segregating when the standard deviation between donors was above 5%. A statistical classification framework was built for diagnosing cytomegalovirus status from the catalog of TCR beta chain sequences. In a later analysis, TCR nucleotide sequences were compared against IMGT/GENE-DB human TR gene sequences so that V and J genes could be assigned. A later analysis assigned CDR3 sequences and most-parsimonious VDJ recombination scenarios with the TCRdist pipeline. A later analysis defined each TCR beta chain by its CDR3 amino acid sequence plus V-gene family, and excluded reads lacking a unique V-gene family. In a later analysis, 450 to 600 highly shared, low-generation-probability nucleotide sequences were removed to address suspected cross-contamination and a sequencing artifact. In a later analysis, a clonal expansion index for each public chain was calculated from normalized within-repertoire ranks of inferred template counts. In a later analysis, generation probabilities were computed using a VDJ recombination model fitted to out-of-frame rearrangements, and the results were checked against IGoR. In a later analysis, hypergeometric tests were used to score TCR-TCR, TCR-HLA and TCR-CMV co-occurrence, with a repertoire-size bias correction applied to TCR pairs. To estimate false discovery rates, a later analysis permuted the HLA or CMV assignments 20 times. In a later analysis, co-occurring TCRs were grouped with DBSCAN, and TCRdist sequence similarity was added when clustering was performed within HLA-allele-positive subsets. Repertoires with fewer than 30,000 or more than 120,000 public chains were left out of co-occurrence clustering, as were a handful of repertoires with anomalous nucleotide sharing. The immuneACCESS repertoire file appears here via TCRdb, limited to in-frame rearrangements. These files lack a portion of the clones; in checked studies, under half of the deficit traces to unresolved V genes, and the cause of the others is not known. D and trimming were read from the DNA, whereas the V and J calls and clone size are those reported in that table. The sample contains roughly 120,000 clones, more than 65% of them found a single time. The ten largest clones take up around an eighth of the sample.

The origin of this receptor is a man aged 25 to 40 in good health and CMV-seropositive. The sequencing sample was made of PBMCs.

The CDR3 protein sequence reads: CASSYAASGETQYF. At the DNA level, the sequence is TGTGCCAGCAGTTACGCGGCTAGCGGGGAGACCCAGTACTTC. Here the chain combines TRBV6-5 and TRBJ2-5, with 8 bases in between that match TRBD2. The CDR3 numbers 14 residues from cysteine through phenylalanine. Only the CDR3 portion is preserved as DNA: 42 bases, with reading frame beginning at the first base. Clipping removes 2 bases from V and 5 bases from J, with 4 as the unmatched junction base count. The germline V gene specifies MNHEY as CDR1 and SVGAGI as CDR2.